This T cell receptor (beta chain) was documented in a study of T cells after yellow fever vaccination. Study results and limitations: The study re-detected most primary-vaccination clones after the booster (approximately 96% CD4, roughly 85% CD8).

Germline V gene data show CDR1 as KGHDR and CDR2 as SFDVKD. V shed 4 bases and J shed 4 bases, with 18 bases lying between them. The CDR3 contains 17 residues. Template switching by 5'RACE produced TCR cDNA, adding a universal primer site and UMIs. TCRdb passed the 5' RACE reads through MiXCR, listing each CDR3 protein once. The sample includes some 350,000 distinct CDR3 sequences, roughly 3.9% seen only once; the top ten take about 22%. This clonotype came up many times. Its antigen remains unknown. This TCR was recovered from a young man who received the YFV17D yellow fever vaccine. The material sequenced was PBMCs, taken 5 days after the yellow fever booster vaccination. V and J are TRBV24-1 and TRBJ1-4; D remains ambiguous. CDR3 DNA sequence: TGTGCCACCAGTGACCAGCCCTCTGCGGGGAATAATGAAAAACTGTTTTTT. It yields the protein CATSDQPSAGNNEKLFF.